The 24 T cell receptor beta chains below come from one sample, sequenced in a study of OX40 agonist ivuxolimab in advanced cancers. The table came from immunoSEQ multiplex PCR; TCRdb's copy has only in-frame clones and leaves some out. The table includes 80,000 or so clones, more than 80% detected once. The sequences come from CD4+ or CD8+ T cells sorted from blood, collected in a trial of the OX40 agonist ivuxolimab. The receptors originated from an adult with an advanced solid tumor such as melanoma, head and neck, liver or kidney cancer.

V and J are TRBV1 and TRBJ2-1; TRBD1 reflects the table's D call only, with no check against the DNA. TRBV1 is a listed pseudogene. This CDR3 is built from 17 residues. The CDR3 region is CTSSPGQPQSSYNEQFF. CDR3 nucleotides: TGCACCAGCAGCCCTGGACAGCCCCAGAGCTCCTACAATGAGCAGTTCTTC.

This rearrangement joins TRBV5-6 to TRBJ1-4, with TRBD1 matching over 9 bases. The CDR3 extends over 16 amino acids. J lost 0 bases, V lost 3 bases, and 3 bases had no gene match. Germline V gene sequence: CDR1 SGHDT, CDR2 YYEEEE. Written as DNA, the CDR3 is TGTGCCAGCAGCTCCGGGACAGGGACAACTAATGAAAAACTGTTTTTT. Its translation: CASSSGTGTTNEKLFF.

The V and J genes are TRBV7-2 and TRBJ2-2, with 7 positions matching TRBD1. Looked up from germline, CDR1 is SGHTA and CDR2 is FQGNSA. This CDR3 has 14 amino acids. Trimming at V came to 5 bases and at J to 7 bases, leaving 7 bases not matched to a gene. The CDR3 nucleotides read TGTGCCAGCAGCATCGACAGGGCGGGCGGGGAGCTGTTTTTT. Protein product: CASSIDRAGGELFF.

This CDR3 is CASSEWGLNNQPQHF. For the CDR3, the DNA is TGTGCCAGCAGTGAATGGGGTCTAAACAATCAGCCCCAGCATTTT. This chain uses TRBV2 with TRBJ1-5; no definite D call. This CDR3 spans 15 amino acids. Trimming removed 2 bases at V and 3 bases at J, with 11 bases between. CDR1 and CDR2 from the germline V gene are SNHLY and FYNNEI.

The J gene is TRBJ2-3, the V gene TRBV7-2, with D tentatively TRBD1 or TRBD2 (5 bases each). The V end lost 1 base, the J end lost 2 bases, and 7 bases lay between the germline ends. The CDR3 contains 14 residues. Germline V gene data show CDR1 as SGHTA and CDR2 as FQGNSA. The CDR3 reads CASSLGGITDTQYF. In DNA, the CDR3 is TGTGCCAGCAGCTTAGGGGGGATCACAGATACGCAGTATTTT.

The chain has TRBV18 and TRBJ2-3, with D perhaps TRBD2 (6 bases). This CDR3 region has 16 residues. V was shortened by 1 base and J by 2 bases, with 13 bases between the two germline ends. The V gene's germline CDR1 is KGHSH and CDR2 LQKENI. CDR3 loop: CASSPLTGTFTDTQYF. The CDR3 nucleotides read TGTGCCAGCTCACCACTTACCGGGACTTTCACAGATACGCAGTATTTT.

This clone was observed a few times. The chain combines TRBV20-1 with TRBJ2-7, with D maybe TRBD1 (5 bases). The CDR3 is 11 amino acids. Trimming stripped 5 bases from V and 4 bases from J, with 9 bases between. Germline-derived CDR1 and CDR2 are DFQATT and SNEGSKA (reference sequence). Here the CDR3 DNA reads TGCAGTGCTTCAGGGCAGTACGAGCAGTACTTC. This gives the protein CSASGQYEQYF.

The genes are TRBV6-1 and TRBJ1-4; TRBD1 agrees at 8 bases. Germline CDR1 MNHNS, CDR2 SASEGT. With V trimmed by 5 bases and J by 8 bases, 7 bases remained unmatched. The length of the CDR3 is 14 residues. The DNA for the CDR3 is TGTGCCAGCAGTTTCCCGGACAGGGAGGAAAAACTGTTTTTT. This codes for CASSFPDREEKLFF.

This sequence joins TRBV27 and TRBJ2-2, with 9 bases fitting TRBD1. CDR3 size: 17 residues. With V trimmed by 6 bases and J by 4 bases, 12 bases remained unmatched. Looked up from germline, CDR1 is MNHEY and CDR2 is SMNVEV (reference sequence). This chain's CDR3 is CASRLEYGTGPTGELFF. Here the CDR3 DNA reads TGTGCCAGCAGACTCGAATATGGGACAGGGCCCACCGGGGAGCTGTTTTTT.

Only a few counts were recorded for this clone. This chain links TRBV27 with TRBJ1-4, with D perhaps matching TRBD1 (5 bases). The V end was cut by 8 bases, the J end by 11 bases, with 12 bases between. The CDR3 spans 11 residues. Germline CDR1 MNHEY, CDR2 SMNVEV (reference sequence). The DNA of the CDR3 is TGTGCCAGCGCCCTCTCAGGGAAACTGTTTTTT. Protein product: CASALSGKLFF.

This clone has just one count. The chain uses TRBV6-5 and TRBJ2-7; 8 bases agree with TRBD2. This CDR3 contains 14 residues. Looked up from germline, CDR1 is MNHEY and CDR2 is SVGAGI. The ends lost 8 bases at V and 3 bases at J; junction bases unmatched: 9. CDR3 in DNA: TGTGCCAGCTCATCCGGGAGGGGAGGCTACGAGCAGTACTTC. This gives the protein CASSSGRGGYEQYF.

This sequence joins TRBV19 and TRBJ2-7, with D perhaps matching TRBD1 or TRBD2 (5 bases each). V shed 1 base and J shed 2 bases, with 12 bases lying between them. The CDR3 runs to 15 residues. Germline V gene lookup returns CDR1 LNHDA and CDR2 SQIVND (reference sequence). This chain's CDR3 is CASSIGVGPTYEQYF. CDR3 bases: TGTGCCAGTAGTATAGGAGTGGGACCTACCTACGAGCAGTACTTC.

This rearrangement joins TRBV28 to TRBJ1-5; the match to TRBD1 covers 12 bases. Losses at the gene ends were 10 bases for V and 6 bases for J; bases not matched to a gene: 16. CDR3 length equals 17 residues. CDR1 MDHEN and CDR2 SYDVKM come from the germline V gene. CDR3 sequence (DNA): TGTGCCACAGGGCTTTGGGACAGGGGGCAGTCGAGTCAGCCCCAGCATTTT. It encodes CATGLWDRGQSSQPQHF. The entire variable domain, with the rest obtained from reference TRBV28 and TRBJ1-5, is as follows: DVKVTQSSRYLVKRTGEKVFLECVQDMDHENMFWYRQDPGLGLRLIYFSYDVKMKEKGDIPEGYSVSREKKERFSLILESASTNQTSMYLCATGLWDRGQSSQPQHFGDGTRLSIL.

The chain combines TRBV5-1 with TRBJ1-4, with D tentatively TRBD1 (6 bases). V dropped 1 base and J dropped 7 bases, with 14 bases sitting between them. The germline gives CDR1 SGHRS, CDR2 YFSETQ. The CDR3 is 15 amino acids. CDR3 bases: TGCGCCAGCAGCTTGCGTCGGGGGGCGACTGAAAAACTGTTTTTT. Its translation: CASSLRRGATEKLFF. Full variable domain (remainder filled in from reference TRBV5-1 and TRBJ1-4): KAGVTQTPRYLIKTRGQQVTLSCSPISGHRSVSWYQQTPGQGLQFLFEYFSETQRNKGNFPGRFSGRQFSNSRSEMNVSTLELGDSALYLCASSLRRGATEKLFFGSGTQLSVL.

This chain joins TRBV28 and TRBJ2-6, with 9 nucleotides matching TRBD1. Trimming removed 3 bases from V and 3 bases from J; junction bases left unmatched: 9. Germline V gene sequence: CDR1 MDHEN, CDR2 SYDVKM. The CDR3 has 18 residues. The CDR3 sequence: CASSLNRDRVFGANVLTF. CDR3 in DNA: TGTGCCAGCAGTTTGAACCGGGACAGGGTGTTTGGGGCCAACGTCCTGACTTTC.

This chain links TRBV10-3 with TRBJ1-5; D gene unclear. Germline V gives CDR1 ENHRY, CDR2 SYGVKD. CDR3 size: 12 residues. V dropped 2 bases and J dropped 7 bases, with 6 bases sitting between them. The CDR3 coding sequence is TGTGCCATCAGTGAGGGGAGCCAGCCCCAGCATTTT. It is translated as CAISEGSQPQHF.

The chain uses TRBV7-3 and TRBJ2-2; D unclear. V was cut by 6 bases and J by 1 base, with 12 bases left in between. The length of the CDR3 is 15 residues. Germline CDR1 and CDR2: SGHTA and FQGTGA. The CDR3 nucleotides read TGTGCCAGCAGGGATAGTAAGAAGAACACCGGGGAGCTGTTTTTT. Amino acid sequence: CASRDSKKNTGELFF.

This sequence joins TRBV7-3 and TRBJ2-3; D unresolved. V lost 8 bases to trimming and J lost 0 bases, with 15 bases between them. The germline V gene encodes CDR1 SGHTA and CDR2 FQGTGA. The CDR3 sequence is 15 residues long. The DNA of the CDR3 is TGTGCCAGCGGCCCCTCGGGCCAGAGCACAGATACGCAGTATTTT. Protein: CASGPSGQSTDTQYF.

The CDR3 loop reads CASSPGLAEETQYF. The CDR3 region has the DNA TGTGCCAGCAGCCCGGGACTAGCGGAAGAGACCCAGTACTTC. The rearrangement uses TRBV5-4 and TRBJ2-5, with 11 bases lining up with TRBD2. The CDR3 length is 14 residues. CDR1 is SGHNT and CDR2 is YYREEE in the germline V gene (reference sequence). J gave up 3 bases and V 4 bases, and 2 bases lay outside the gene matches.

This chain uses TRBV19 with TRBJ1-5, with 8 bases fitting TRBD1. Germline CDR1 and CDR2: LNHDA and SQIVND (reference sequence). Trimming removed 6 bases from V and 4 bases from J; junction bases left unmatched: 14. The CDR3 consists of 17 residues. The CDR3 DNA follows: TGTGCCAGTAGACCAAGGGGAACAGGGGGAAAGAATCAGCCCCAGCATTTT. Protein: CASRPRGTGGKNQPQHF. Supplemented by reference TRBV19 and TRBJ1-5, the full variable domain reads DGGITQSPKYLFRKEGQNVTLSCEQNLNHDAMYWYRQDPGQGLRLIYYSQIVNDFQKGDIAEGYSVSREKKESFPLTVTSAQKNPTAFYLCASRPRGTGGKNQPQHFGDGTRLSIL.

V usage is TRBV18 and J usage is TRBJ1-4, with D tentatively TRBD1 (6 bases). The CDR3 is 14 amino acids. Deletions cut 2 bases from V and 7 bases from J, with 11 bases between. The germline gives CDR1 KGHSH, CDR2 LQKENI. The DNA for the CDR3 is TGTGCCAGCTCACCAGGCAGGGGAGGTGAAAAACTGTTTTTT. Translated: CASSPGRGGEKLFF.

CDR3 in amino acids: CASSPNIEEKLFF. The CDR3 DNA sequence: TGTGCCAGCAGCCCGAACATAGAAGAAAAACTGTTTTTT. This chain connects TRBV5-4 to TRBJ1-4; D not certain. Germline V lookup: CDR1 SGHNT, CDR2 YYREEE (reference sequence). The CDR3 is made up of 13 amino acids. Trimming shortened V by 4 bases and J by 8 bases, and 12 bases separated the two germline ends.

Concerning this clone: Germline is not matched at one junction end, which may reflect a read error. The chain combines TRBV19 with TRBJ2-3; 13 bases agree with TRBD2. The CDR3 contains 15 residues. In germline, CDR1 is LNHDA, CDR2 SQIVND (reference sequence). This CDR3 is CASNIGLAGAGTQYF. CDR3 sequence (DNA): TGTGCCAGTAATATAGGACTAGCGGGAGCCGGTACGCAGTATTTT.

The rearrangement links TRBV28 to TRBJ1-1; D not resolved. The V gene's germline CDR1 is MDHEN and CDR2 SYDVKM. V was pared by 5 bases and J by 1 base, with 11 bases between. This CDR3 contains 14 residues. The CDR3 region is CASSPTPPNTEAFF. Written as DNA, the CDR3 is TGTGCCAGCAGTCCGACACCGCCGAACACTGAAGCTTTCTTT.